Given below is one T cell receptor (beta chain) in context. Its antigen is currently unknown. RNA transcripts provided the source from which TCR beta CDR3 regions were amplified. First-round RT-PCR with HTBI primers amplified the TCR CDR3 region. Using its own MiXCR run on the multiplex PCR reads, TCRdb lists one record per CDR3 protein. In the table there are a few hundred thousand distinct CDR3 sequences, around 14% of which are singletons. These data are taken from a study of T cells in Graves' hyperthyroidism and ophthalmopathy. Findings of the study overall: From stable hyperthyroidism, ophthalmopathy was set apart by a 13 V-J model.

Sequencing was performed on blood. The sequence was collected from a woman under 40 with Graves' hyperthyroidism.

The CDR3 loop is CASSTQPVYEQYF. CDR3 DNA sequence: TGTGCCAGTAGTACCCAGCCGGTCTACGAGCAGTACTTC. The chain carries TRBV19 and TRBJ2-7; D is ambiguous. CDR1 is LNHDA, CDR2 SQIVND, per germline (reference sequence). Trimming removed 4 bases at V and 3 bases at J, with 10 bases between. The CDR3 totals 13 residues.